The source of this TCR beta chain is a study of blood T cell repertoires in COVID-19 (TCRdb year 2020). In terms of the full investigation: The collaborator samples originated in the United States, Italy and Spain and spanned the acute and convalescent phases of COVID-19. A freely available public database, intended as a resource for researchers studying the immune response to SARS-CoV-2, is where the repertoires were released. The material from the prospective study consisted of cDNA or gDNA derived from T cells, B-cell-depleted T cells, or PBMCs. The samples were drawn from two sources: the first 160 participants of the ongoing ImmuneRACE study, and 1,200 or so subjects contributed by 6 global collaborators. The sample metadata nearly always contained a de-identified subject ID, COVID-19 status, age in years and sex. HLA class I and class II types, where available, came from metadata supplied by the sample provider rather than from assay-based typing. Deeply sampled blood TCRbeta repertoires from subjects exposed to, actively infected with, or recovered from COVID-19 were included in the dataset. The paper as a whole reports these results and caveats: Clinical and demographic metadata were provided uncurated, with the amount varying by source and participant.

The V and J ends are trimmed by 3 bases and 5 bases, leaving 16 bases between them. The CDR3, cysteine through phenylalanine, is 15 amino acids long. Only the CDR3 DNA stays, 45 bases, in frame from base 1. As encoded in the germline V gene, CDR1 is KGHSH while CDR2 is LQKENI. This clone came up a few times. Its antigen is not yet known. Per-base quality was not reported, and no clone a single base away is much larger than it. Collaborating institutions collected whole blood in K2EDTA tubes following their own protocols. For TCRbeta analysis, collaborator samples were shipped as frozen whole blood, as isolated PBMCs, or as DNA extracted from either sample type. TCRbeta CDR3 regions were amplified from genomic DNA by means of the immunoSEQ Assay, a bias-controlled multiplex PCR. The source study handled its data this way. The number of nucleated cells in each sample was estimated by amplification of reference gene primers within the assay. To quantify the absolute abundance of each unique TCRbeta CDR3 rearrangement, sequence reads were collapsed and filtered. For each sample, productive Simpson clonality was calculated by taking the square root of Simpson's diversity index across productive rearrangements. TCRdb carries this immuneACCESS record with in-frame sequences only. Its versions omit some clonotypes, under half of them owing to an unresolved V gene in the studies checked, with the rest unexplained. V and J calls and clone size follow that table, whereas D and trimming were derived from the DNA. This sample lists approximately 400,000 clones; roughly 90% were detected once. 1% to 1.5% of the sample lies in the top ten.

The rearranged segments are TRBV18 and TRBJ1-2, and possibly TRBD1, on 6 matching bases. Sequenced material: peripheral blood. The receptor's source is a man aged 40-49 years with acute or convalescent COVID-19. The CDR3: CASSPSTGIWYGYTF. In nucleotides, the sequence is TGTGCCAGCTCACCTTCCACAGGGATTTGGTATGGCTACACCTTC.